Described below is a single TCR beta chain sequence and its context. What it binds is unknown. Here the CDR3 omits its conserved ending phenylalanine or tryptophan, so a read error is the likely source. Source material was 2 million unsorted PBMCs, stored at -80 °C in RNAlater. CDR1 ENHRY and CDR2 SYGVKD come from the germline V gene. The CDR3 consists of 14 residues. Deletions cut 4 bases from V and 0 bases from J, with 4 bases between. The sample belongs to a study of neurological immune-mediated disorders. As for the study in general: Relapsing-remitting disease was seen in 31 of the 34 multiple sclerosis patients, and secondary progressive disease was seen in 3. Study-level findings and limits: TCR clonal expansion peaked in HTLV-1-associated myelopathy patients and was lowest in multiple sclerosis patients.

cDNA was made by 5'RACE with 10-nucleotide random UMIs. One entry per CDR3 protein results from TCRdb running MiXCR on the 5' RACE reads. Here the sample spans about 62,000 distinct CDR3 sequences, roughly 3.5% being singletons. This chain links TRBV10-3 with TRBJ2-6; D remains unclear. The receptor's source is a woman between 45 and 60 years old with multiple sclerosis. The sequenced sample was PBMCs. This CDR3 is CAISGSSGANVLTN. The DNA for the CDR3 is TGTGCCATCAGTGGCAGCTCTGGGGCCAACGTCCTGACTAAC.